The 24 T cell receptor beta chains listed next were all sequenced from one sample in a study of T cells after yellow fever vaccination. TCRdb passed the 5' RACE reads through MiXCR, listing each CDR3 protein once. The table has 500,000 to 550,000 distinct CDR3 sequences, just over 20% seen once; the top ten hold roughly a sixth. Sample: PBMCs, taken roughly 23 days after the first yellow fever vaccination. These receptors were collected from a man in his late teens or twenties who received the YFV17D yellow fever vaccine.

The V gene is TRBV2, the J gene TRBJ2-5; D unclear. CDR1 and CDR2 from the germline V gene are SNHLY and FYNNEI. V dropped 2 bases and J dropped 3 bases, with 7 bases sitting between them. The CDR3 is 13 amino acids. The CDR3 is CASSEFRKETQYF. The CDR3, as DNA: TGTGCCAGCAGTGAATTCAGGAAAGAGACCCAGTACTTC. The variable domain in full, with the rest retrieved from reference TRBV2 and TRBJ2-5, is EPEVTQTPSHQVTQMGQEVILRCVPISNHLYFYWYRQILGQKVEFLVSFYNNEISEKSEIFDDQFSVERPDGSNFTLKIRSTKLEDSAMYFCASSEFRKETQYFGPGTRLLVL.

The rearrangement joins TRBV6-1 to TRBJ2-7; D unclear. CDR3 size: 16 residues. Per the germline V gene, CDR1 is MNHNS and CDR2 is SASEGT. The ends were cut back, 5 bases at V and 3 bases at J, with 20 bases in the middle. The CDR3 spells CASSSLPRAVNYEQYF. The CDR3 coding sequence is TGTGCCAGCAGTAGCCTTCCTAGAGCCGTAAACTACGAGCAGTACTTC.

The rearrangement joins TRBV7-9 to TRBJ1-2; D uncertain. V was clipped by 5 bases and J by 10 bases, with 17 bases between them. The CDR3 consists of 13 residues. The germline gives CDR1 SEHNR, CDR2 FQNEAQ (reference sequence). CDR3 bases: TGTGCCAGCAGCCCACGGACGGTACCTGACTACACCTTC. Translating it yields CASSPRTVPDYTF.

The V gene is TRBV11-1, the J gene TRBJ2-7; D remains unclear. This CDR3 has 16 amino acids. The germline V gene has CDR1 SGHAT and CDR2 FQDESV (reference sequence). Trimming removed 1 base from V and 0 bases from J, with 13 bases in between. The CDR3 sequence: CASSLDIARTSYEQYF. In nucleotides, the CDR3 is TGTGCCAGCAGCTTAGATATCGCTAGGACCTCCTACGAGCAGTACTTC.

This clonotype came up a few times. The chain couples TRBV12-3 or TRBV12-4 to TRBJ1-5; TRBD1 is a possible D gene (5 bases). Trimming took 2 bases from V and 1 from J, leaving 12 bases between them. The CDR3 totals 16 residues. This chain's CDR3 is CASSLPREGSNQPQHF. As DNA, the CDR3 is TGTGCCAGCAGTTTACCTAGAGAGGGGAGCAATCAGCCCCAGCATTTT.

This clonotype was observed many times. The chain employs TRBV12-3 or TRBV12-4 and TRBJ2-3; no clear D gene. Trimming left V 6 bases short and J 2 bases short, with 3 bases between. The CDR3 extends over 11 amino acids. Here the CDR3 DNA reads TGTGCCAGCAGGTCCACAGATACGCAGTATTTT. This encodes CASRSTDTQYF.

This sequence joins TRBV7-3 and TRBJ2-7, with unresolved D. Germline V lookup: CDR1 SGHTA, CDR2 FQGTGA. The germline V and J ends were trimmed by 6 bases and 4 bases, with 16 bases remaining between them. The CDR3 length is 14 residues. The CDR3 DNA is TGTGCCAGCAGACCCCGCAGGTCCGTTTACGAGCAGTACGTC. Protein: CASRPRRSVYEQYV.

This clonotype was seen just once. The rearrangement uses TRBV18 and TRBJ2-3, with D possibly TRBD2 on 6 matching bases. Germline values: CDR1 KGHSH, CDR2 LQKENI. V lost 3 bases to trimming and J lost 1 base, with 17 bases between them. The CDR3 contains 17 residues. This chain's CDR3 is CASSPRRAEPRTDTQYF. Written as DNA, the CDR3 is TGTGCCAGCTCACCGAGGAGGGCAGAACCCCGCACAGATACGCAGTATTTT.

The rearrangement uses TRBV6-5 and TRBJ2-5, with D possibly TRBD2 on 6 matching bases. This CDR3 region has 14 residues. Trimming removed 2 bases from V and 4 bases from J, with 11 bases in between. Germline CDR1 is MNHEY and CDR2 is SVGAGI. DNA for the CDR3: TGTGCCAGCAGTTACGCGGACTACGGAGAGACCCAGTACTTC. Amino acid sequence: CASSYADYGETQYF.

The V call is TRBV11-2, the J call TRBJ2-4, with D perhaps matching TRBD1 or TRBD2 (7 bases each). The germline gives CDR1 SGHAT, CDR2 FQNNGV. The V end was cut by 6 bases, the J end by 2 bases, with 23 bases between. CDR3 length: 18 residues. The CDR3: CASSRPPGEGATKNIQYF. DNA for the CDR3: TGTGCCAGCAGTCGTCCCCCGGGGGAGGGGGCGACCAAAAACATTCAGTACTTC.

This clonotype was counted only a few times. The V and J genes are TRBV6-2 or TRBV6-3 and TRBJ2-7, with no clear D. V lost 4 bases to trimming and J lost 2 bases, with 9 bases between them. CDR1 and CDR2 from the germline V gene are MNHEY and SVGEGT. The CDR3 runs 13 residues. CDR3 loop: CASSSHRAYEQYF. DNA for the CDR3: TGTGCCAGCAGTTCACATCGAGCCTACGAGCAGTACTTC.

This clonotype was seen ten or more times. The gene calls are TRBV20-1 and TRBJ1-1; D ambiguous. Trimming removed 3 bases from V and 1 base from J, with 9 bases in between. There are 13 residues in the CDR3. The germline V gene encodes CDR1 DFQATT and CDR2 SNEGSKA (reference sequence). The CDR3 region is CSARSGQNTEAFF. The CDR3 region has the DNA TGCAGTGCTAGGTCCGGCCAGAACACTGAAGCTTTCTTT.

The chain combines TRBV3-1 with TRBJ1-1; D call uncertain. The length of the CDR3 is 14 residues. Germline values: CDR1 LGHDT, CDR2 YNNKEL (reference sequence). Trimming pared 4 bases from V and 2 bases from J, leaving 11 bases between. CDR3 loop: CASSPHDPNTEAFF. CDR3 sequence (DNA): TGTGCCAGCAGCCCCCATGACCCCAACACTGAAGCTTTCTTT.

V usage is TRBV18 and J usage is TRBJ2-7; 13 bases are shared with TRBD2. CDR1 and CDR2 (germline): KGHSH, LQKENI. The CDR3 covers 17 residues. The V segment lost 1 base and the J segment 2 bases; nucleotides outside the gene matches: 5. CDR3 in amino acids: CASSPLGGLAGTYEQYF. The DNA for the CDR3 is TGTGCCAGCTCACCACTAGGGGGACTAGCGGGGACCTACGAGCAGTACTTC.

This clonotype occurred a few times. This chain joins TRBV11-2 and TRBJ1-2; D remains unclear. Germline CDR1 and CDR2: SGHAT and FQNNGV. Trimming took 2 bases from V and 6 from J, leaving 34 bases between them. CDR3 length: 21 residues. The CDR3, as DNA: TGTGCCAGCAGCTTACCCGCCGGGCCTCGCGGTATTTGGGTGCCCCTGAATGGCTACACCTTC. Protein: CASSLPAGPRGIWVPLNGYTF.

This clonotype showed up just a few times. J is TRBJ2-3 and V is TRBV12-3 or TRBV12-4; D gene ambiguous. V was clipped by 6 bases and J by 2 bases, with 12 bases between them. This CDR3 contains 14 residues. Here the CDR3 reads CASSDGTVTDTQYF. The CDR3 region has the DNA TGTGCCAGCAGCGATGGTACGGTCACAGATACGCAGTATTTT.

This clonotype appeared a few times. V usage is TRBV7-6 and J usage is TRBJ2-2; D gene uncertain. V gave up 5 bases and J gave up 7 bases, with 5 bases separating them. This CDR3 is built from 11 residues. Germline lookup yields CDR1 SGHVS and CDR2 FNYEAQ. CDR3 sequence: CASSEGGELFF. DNA of the CDR3: TGTGCCAGCAGCGAAGGCGGGGAGCTGTTTTTT.

This clonotype was detected only a few times. The rearrangement joins TRBV30 to TRBJ2-5; D may correspond to TRBD1 or TRBD2 (5 bases each). Looked up from germline, CDR1 is GTSNPN and CDR2 is SVGIG (reference sequence). Trimming shortened V by 0 bases and J by 5 bases, and 16 bases separated the two germline ends. This CDR3 region has 15 residues. The CDR3 DNA follows: TGTGCCTGGAGTGTTAGGGGCAGCCCGGGGGAGACCCAGTACTTC. This codes for CAWSVRGSPGETQYF.

V usage is TRBV14 and J usage is TRBJ2-4, with 7 bases aligning to TRBD1. V gave up 2 bases and J gave up 1 base; unmatched junction bases: 8. CDR1 and CDR2 (germline): SGHDN, FVKESK. The CDR3 extends over 17 amino acids. The CDR3 region has the DNA TGTGCCAGCAGCCAACTCCGCAAGACAGGGGCCAAAAACATTCAGTACTTC. Translating it yields CASSQLRKTGAKNIQYF.

This clonotype has a handful of counts. This chain joins TRBV5-1 and TRBJ2-3; 7 bases line up with TRBD2. Germline V gene data show CDR1 as SGHRS and CDR2 as YFSETQ. The CDR3 has 16 residues. The V gene end was trimmed by 0 bases and the J gene end by 4 bases; junction bases not matched to a gene: 8. The CDR3 DNA follows: TGCGCCAGCAGCTTGGGTACCGGGGGGTGGGCAGATACGCAGTATTTT. Translation gives CASSLGTGGWADTQYF. Based on the CDR3 plus reference TRBV5-1 and TRBJ2-3, the full variable domain is KAGVTQTPRYLIKTRGQQVTLSCSPISGHRSVSWYQQTPGQGLQFLFEYFSETQRNKGNFPGRFSGRQFSNSRSEMNVSTLELGDSALYLCASSLGTGGWADTQYFGPGTRLTVL.

This chain connects TRBV7-9 to TRBJ2-5; D uncertain. Germline CDR1 reads SEHNR; CDR2 reads FQNEAQ (reference sequence). The ends were cut back, 5 bases at V and 0 bases at J, with 10 bases in the middle. The CDR3 loop spans 14 amino acids. DNA for the CDR3: TGTGCCAGCAGCAACACTCAGTACCAAGAGACCCAGTACTTC. Its protein is CASSNTQYQETQYF.

The J gene is TRBJ1-1, the V gene TRBV20-1; D not resolved. The V and J ends lost 7 bases and 3 bases respectively, with 18 bases between them. The V gene's germline CDR1 is DFQATT and CDR2 SNEGSKA (reference sequence). The CDR3 covers 14 residues. CDR3 region: CSDETGGADTEAFF. CDR3 sequence (DNA): TGCAGTGACGAGACTGGCGGCGCAGACACTGAAGCTTTCTTT.

This clonotype appeared a few times. This chain connects TRBV28 to TRBJ2-7; 7 bases are a match to TRBD2. The ends lost 4 bases at V and 1 base at J; junction bases unmatched: 1. This CDR3 comprises 13 residues. The germline V gene has CDR1 MDHEN and CDR2 SYDVKM. CDR3 in amino acids: CASSWGGSYEQYV. The CDR3 nucleotides are TGTGCCAGCAGTTGGGGGGGTTCCTACGAGCAGTACGTC.

The chain uses TRBV10-1 and TRBJ1-3; a weak D match, TRBD1 (5 bases). Trimming shortened V by 0 bases and J by 7 bases, and 7 bases separated the two germline ends. Germline CDR1 and CDR2: WNHNN and SYGVQD (reference sequence). The CDR3 runs to 13 residues. CDR3: CASSESGTNTIYF. In DNA form, the CDR3 reads TGCGCCAGCAGTGAGTCGGGGACCAACACCATATATTTT.